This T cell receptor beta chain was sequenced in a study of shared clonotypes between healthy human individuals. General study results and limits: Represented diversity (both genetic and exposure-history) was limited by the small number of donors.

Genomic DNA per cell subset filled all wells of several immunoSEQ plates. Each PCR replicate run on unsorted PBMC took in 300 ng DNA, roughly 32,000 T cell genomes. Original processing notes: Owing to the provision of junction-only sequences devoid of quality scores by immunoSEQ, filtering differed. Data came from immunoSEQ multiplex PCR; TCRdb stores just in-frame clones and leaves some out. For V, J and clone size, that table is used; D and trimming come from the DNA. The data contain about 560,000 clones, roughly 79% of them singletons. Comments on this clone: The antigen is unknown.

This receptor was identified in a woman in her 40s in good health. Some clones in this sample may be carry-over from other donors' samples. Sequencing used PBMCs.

The CDR3 region has the DNA TGCGCCAGCAGCAAGGGGTATCGGGGCACCTCAGGGGATGAGCAGTTCTTC. Translated: CASSKGYRGTSGDEQFF. This chain links TRBV4-1 with TRBJ2-1; TRBD1 is a possible D gene (6 bases). Per germline, CDR1 MGHRA and CDR2 YSYEKL. V was trimmed by 5 bases and J by 8 bases, leaving 25 bases between them. The CDR3 consists of 17 residues.